The text below deals with one T cell receptor beta chain. Antigen: not known. The germline gives CDR1 SEHNR, CDR2 FQNEAQ (reference sequence). V gave up 5 bases and J gave up 3 bases; unmatched junction bases: 12. This CDR3 comprises 16 residues. Sequenced by immunoSEQ multiplex PCR; TCRdb stores in-frame clones only, minus some. The table includes more than 65,000 clones, more than 90% detected once. This entry comes from a study of T cell clones after liver transplantation. Turning to the study itself: TCRbeta sequencing after a pre-transplant mixed lymphocyte reaction identified graft-donor-reactive clones, later tracked in post-transplant blood. Without induction therapy, subjects received standard immunosuppression until 12-24 months post-transplant. Findings of the study overall: Rather than being deleted, graft donor-reactive T cells may have moved into the graft.

This sequence originates from a human donor who received a liver transplant. The sample was CD4+ T cells from blood, taken before liver transplant. This chain uses TRBV7-9 with TRBJ2-7; 8 nucleotides agree with TRBD1. The CDR3 spells CASSLGTGMKGYEQYF. The CDR3 nucleotides read TGTGCCAGCAGCCTTGGGACAGGTATGAAGGGCTACGAGCAGTACTTC.